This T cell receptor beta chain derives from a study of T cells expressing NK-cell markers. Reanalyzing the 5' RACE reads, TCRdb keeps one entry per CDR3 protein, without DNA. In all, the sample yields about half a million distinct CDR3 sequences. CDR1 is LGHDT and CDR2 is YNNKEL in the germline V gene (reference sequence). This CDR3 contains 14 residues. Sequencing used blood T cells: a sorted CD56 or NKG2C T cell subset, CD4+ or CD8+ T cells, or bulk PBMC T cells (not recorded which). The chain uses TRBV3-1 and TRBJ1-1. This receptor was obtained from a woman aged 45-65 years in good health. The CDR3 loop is CASSPGLGGSEAFF. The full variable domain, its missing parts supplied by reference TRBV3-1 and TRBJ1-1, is DTAVSQTPKYLVTQMGNDKSIKCEQNLGHDTMYWYKQDSKKFLKIMFSYNNKELIINETVPNRFSPKSPDKAHLNLHINSLELGDSAVYFCASSPGLGGSEAFFGQGTRLTVV.